The 31 T cell receptor beta chains reported below all come from one sample, sequenced in a study of spatial heterogeneity in lung cancer. Broader study findings: Tumor mutation counts were tracked by expanded intratumoral alpha and beta TCR counts.

Time point reported: sample taken at primary tumor resection. MiXCR was run by TCRdb on the 5' RACE reads, yielding one entry per CDR3 protein. The table records about 16,000 distinct CDR3 sequences, almost 7% of them present only once. What these receptors recognize is not known. The material was lung tumor tissue, obtained at surgery. Receptor source: a female donor with early-stage non-small cell lung cancer.

This clonotype is labeled as large. The gene calls are TRBV4-3 and TRBJ1-1; no firm D call. Trimming took 3 bases from V and 0 from J, leaving 11 bases between them. The CDR3 totals 15 residues. Germline CDR1 is LGHNA and CDR2 is YSLEER. The CDR3 reads CASSQDRSMNTEAFF. CDR3 DNA sequence: TGCGCCAGCAGCCAGGACCGCTCAATGAACACTGAAGCTTTCTTT.

The sample holds many counts of this clonotype. The J gene is TRBJ2-3, the V gene TRBV7-3, with 12 bases lining up with TRBD2. The germline gives CDR1 SGHTA, CDR2 FQGTGA. CDR3 length: 14 amino acids. The junction had 6 bases not matched to a gene; V was cut back by 6 bases and J by 8 bases. The DNA of the CDR3 is TGTGCCAGCAGAGCTAGCGGGGGGGCCGCTACGCAGTATTTT. Protein sequence: CASRASGGAATQYF.

This clonotype was counted at least ten times. This sequence joins TRBV20-1 and TRBJ2-1; possible D gene TRBD2, 6 bases. Deletions cut 0 bases from V and 0 bases from J, with 12 bases between. This CDR3 has 16 amino acids. From germline, CDR1 is DFQATT and CDR2 SNEGSKA (reference sequence). The DNA for the CDR3 is TGCAGTGCTAGAGATAATGCGGGGAACTCCTACAATGAGCAGTTCTTC. As protein: CSARDNAGNSYNEQFF.

This chain links TRBV7-9 with TRBJ2-1; TRBD1 matches 8 bases. This CDR3 region has 15 residues. V was pared by 4 bases and J by 5 bases, with 7 bases of the junction left unmatched. Germline V lookup: CDR1 SEHNR, CDR2 FQNEAQ (reference sequence). The CDR3 coding sequence is TGTGCCAGCAGCTGGGGGGACAGGAACCACAATGAGCAGTTCTTC. Its translation: CASSWGDRNHNEQFF.

This chain connects TRBV10-3 to TRBJ1-1; no definite D call. Germline assignment: CDR1 ENHRY and CDR2 SYGVKD. V lost 3 bases, J lost 1 base, and 6 bases lay in between. The CDR3 contains 13 residues. The chain's CDR3 is CAISDTRNTEAFF. The CDR3 DNA sequence: TGTGCCATCAGTGATACCAGGAACACTGAAGCTTTCTTT.

This clonotype was detected many times. J is TRBJ2-7 and V is TRBV21-1; the table's TRBD1 call for D was not verified on the DNA. TRBV21-1 is tagged as a pseudogene. The CDR3 consists of 14 residues. CDR3 protein: CASSIRDRADEQYF. Here the CDR3 DNA reads TGTGCCAGCAGCATAAGGGACAGGGCGGACGAGCAGTACTTC.

This clonotype was picked up many times. This chain joins TRBV6-6 and TRBJ1-2; no firm D call. Germline CDR1 MNHNY, CDR2 SVGAGI (reference sequence). The CDR3 totals 16 residues. With 3 bases removed from V and 2 bases from J, the gap between germline ends came to 16 bases. CDR3 amino acids: CASSYSPVLSNYGYTF. The CDR3 DNA reads TGTGCCAGCAGTTATTCCCCTGTACTATCGAACTATGGCTACACCTTC.

This clonotype showed up many times. The chain is built from TRBV3-1 and TRBJ2-1; perhaps D is TRBD1 or TRBD2 (5 bases each). CDR1 and CDR2 from the germline V gene are LGHDT and YNNKEL (reference sequence). The CDR3 covers 18 residues. V lost 2 bases, J lost 0 bases, and 17 bases lay in between. In nucleotides, the CDR3 is TGTGCCAGCAGCCAAAGGGATCCGGGGCTAAGCTCCTACAATGAGCAGTTCTTC. Its protein product is CASSQRDPGLSSYNEQFF.

This clonotype was recorded many times. The chain links TRBV9 to TRBJ1-2; D may be TRBD1 (5 bases). Per the germline V gene, CDR1 is SGDLS and CDR2 is YYNGEE. The V gene lost 0 bases and the J gene lost 8 bases, with 11 bases spanning the gap. The CDR3 has 13 residues. The CDR3 is CASSVGRAEGYTF. For the CDR3, the DNA is TGTGCCAGCAGCGTAGGCAGGGCGGAGGGCTACACCTTC.

This clonotype appeared many times. The chain employs TRBV7-8 and TRBJ2-5, with 13 bases lining up with TRBD2. CDR3 length: 15 amino acids. The V gene's germline CDR1 is SGHVS and CDR2 FQNEAQ. V was clipped by 5 bases and J by 5 bases; unmatched bases: 5. The CDR3 nucleotides read TGTGCCAGCAGCCGGACTAGCGGGGGTTTTGAGACCCAGTACTTC. It specifies CASSRTSGGFETQYF.

This clonotype was seen ten or more times. This chain links TRBV5-1 with TRBJ2-3, with a possible D match to TRBD2 (6 bases). Germline V gene sequence: CDR1 SGHRS, CDR2 YFSETQ. The CDR3 contains 16 residues. Trimming cost V 4 bases and J 4 bases, with 19 bases left between them. As DNA, the CDR3 is TGCGCCAGCAGCCTCTCTAGCGATTCCTACCCAGATACGCAGTATTTT. Amino acids: CASSLSSDSYPDTQYF. Supplemented by reference TRBV5-1 and TRBJ2-3, the full variable domain reads KAGVTQTPRYLIKTRGQQVTLSCSPISGHRSVSWYQQTPGQGLQFLFEYFSETQRNKGNFPGRFSGRQFSNSRSEMNVSTLELGDSALYLCASSLSSDSYPDTQYFGPGTRLTVL.

This clonotype was counted ten times or more. V and J are TRBV4-2 and TRBJ2-5, with D possibly being TRBD2 (7 bases). The CDR3 runs to 18 residues. V was clipped by 0 bases and J by 1 base, with 18 bases between them. Germline V lookup: CDR1 LGHNA, CDR2 YNFKEQ. CDR3 loop: CASSQDRFGAGAQETQYF. For the CDR3, the DNA is TGTGCCAGCAGCCAAGATCGTTTCGGGGCGGGGGCCCAAGAGACCCAGTACTTC.

Judged by abundance, this clonotype is medium-sized. The J gene is TRBJ2-5, the V gene TRBV5-1; 8 bases are a match to TRBD2. With 1 base clipped from V and 1 base from J, the junction kept 3 bases outside the gene matches. The CDR3 is 15 residues long. Germline assignment: CDR1 SGHRS and CDR2 YFSETQ. CDR3 DNA: TGCGCCAGCAGCTTGCAGCGGGGGCCCCAAGAGACCCAGTACTTC. It is translated as CASSLQRGPQETQYF.

This clonotype occurred a few times. The rearrangement links TRBV5-6 to TRBJ1-2, with unresolved D. Germline V CDR1 and CDR2: SGHDT, YYEEEE. Trimming left V 2 bases short and J 1 base short, with 12 bases between. CDR3 length: 15 residues. CDR3 sequence (DNA): TGTGCCAGCAGCTTCGGTGCCAGTCGTAACTATGGCTACACCTTC. Protein sequence: CASSFGASRNYGYTF.

This clonotype was found many times. This rearrangement joins TRBV7-2 to TRBJ1-3; D gene uncertain. Trimming removed 5 bases from V and 4 bases from J, with 12 bases in between. The V gene's germline CDR1 is SGHTA and CDR2 FQGNSA. CDR3 length equals 14 residues. CDR3 bases: TGTGCCAGCAGCGCAAGGATTCACGGAAACACCATATATTTT. Translating gives CASSARIHGNTIYF.

This clonotype has a handful of counts. The chain links TRBV20-1 to TRBJ2-5; possibly TRBD1 for D (6 bases). V shed 1 base and J shed 2 bases, with 11 bases lying between them. CDR3 length: 14 residues. Germline V gene sequence: CDR1 DFQATT, CDR2 SNEGSKA (reference sequence). CDR3 residues: CSARGIGQQETQYF. The CDR3 nucleotides are TGCAGTGCTAGAGGGATAGGACAGCAAGAGACCCAGTACTTC.

This clonotype was counted at least ten times. The chain links TRBV7-6 to TRBJ1-1, with D uncertain. Trimming cost V 2 bases and J 2 bases, with 9 bases left between them. This CDR3 has 14 amino acids. Germline-derived CDR1 and CDR2 are SGHVS and FNYEAQ. CDR3 protein: CASSLSGPNTEAFF. The CDR3, as DNA: TGTGCCAGCAGCTTAAGCGGGCCAAACACTGAAGCTTTCTTT.

A remark on this clonotype: This may be a read error, as it is one base from a much larger clone. The V and J genes are TRBV28 and TRBJ1-1; D not resolved. The ends were cut back, 7 bases at V and 6 bases at J, with 15 bases in the middle. The germline gives CDR1 MDHEN, CDR2 SYDVKM. This CDR3 comprises 13 residues. CDR3 residues: CASIPLSNSEAFF. DNA of the CDR3: TGTGCCAGCATCCCTTTAAGCAACTCTGAAGCTTTCTTT.

This chain links TRBV5-1 with TRBJ1-2, with no clear D. The CDR3 covers 13 residues. CDR1 is SGHRS and CDR2 is YFSETQ in the germline V gene. The germline V and J ends were trimmed by 4 bases and 4 bases, with 11 bases remaining between them. The CDR3 DNA is TGCGCCAGCAGCGCCGGACCCTTCTATGGCTACACCTTC. It translates to CASSAGPFYGYTF.

This clonotype showed up many times. The chain recombines TRBV9 with TRBJ1-4; 8 bases are a match to TRBD1. The CDR3 runs 15 residues. V shed 0 bases, J shed 8 bases, and the junction held 6 bases outside the gene matches. CDR1 is SGDLS, CDR2 YYNGEE, per germline. The CDR3 DNA is TGTGCCAGCAGCGTAGCTCAGGGGGCGACGGAAAAACTGTTTTTT. It is translated as CASSVAQGATEKLFF.

This clonotype was recorded many times. The CDR3 DNA sequence: TGCAGTGCTAGTAACCCTAGGACAGGCTACAATGAGCAGTTCTTC. Protein: CSASNPRTGYNEQFF. V gene TRBV20-1 combines with J gene TRBJ2-1, with 7 bases fitting TRBD1. CDR1 and CDR2 (germline): DFQATT, SNEGSKA (reference sequence). Trimming removed 3 bases from V and 3 bases from J; junction bases left unmatched: 8. The CDR3 extends over 15 amino acids.

The table lists this clonotype with many counts. The chain links TRBV7-9 to TRBJ2-5, with 10 bases matching TRBD2. The trim removed 1 base at V and 5 bases at J, leaving 7 bases unmatched. CDR1 SEHNR and CDR2 FQNEAQ come from the germline V gene (reference sequence). CDR3 size: 16 residues. The CDR3 loop reads CASSLERGGVEETQYF. The CDR3 nucleotides read TGTGCCAGCAGCTTAGAGCGGGGGGGCGTGGAGGAGACCCAGTACTTC.

The table lists this clonotype with a few counts. This chain connects TRBV7-2 to TRBJ1-2; D remains ambiguous. V was pared by 5 bases and J by 6 bases, with 16 bases between. Germline lookup yields CDR1 SGHTA and CDR2 FQGNSA. The CDR3 has 14 residues. DNA for the CDR3: TGTGCCAGCAGCCCCCCCATGAGGGTCCATGGCTACACCTTC. Its translation: CASSPPMRVHGYTF.

In its sample, this clonotype was seen a few times. The rearrangement uses TRBV7-9 and TRBJ2-1; TRBD2 might be the D (5 bases). The CDR3 runs to 12 residues. With 3 bases removed from V and 8 bases from J, the gap between germline ends came to 8 bases. CDR1 is SEHNR, CDR2 FQNEAQ, per germline (reference sequence). In nucleotides, the CDR3 is TGTGCCAGCAGCTTGTCCGGGGATGAGCAGTTCTTC. Amino acid sequence: CASSLSGDEQFF.

Many counts were recorded for this clonotype. The chain uses TRBV6-5 and TRBJ1-3; D is possibly TRBD1 (6 bases). CDR3 length: 16 amino acids. Between the trimmed V and J ends, which lost 0 bases and 0 bases, there was a span of 9 bases. Germline V CDR1 and CDR2: MNHEY, SVGAGI. The CDR3 spells CASSYSTGTSGNTIYF. The CDR3 nucleotides are TGTGCCAGCAGTTACTCAACAGGGACCTCTGGAAACACCATATATTTT.

This clonotype was detected ten times or more. This chain links TRBV9 with TRBJ2-5; 10 nucleotides agree with TRBD1. The CDR3 loop spans 15 amino acids. The junction had 0 bases not matched to a gene; V was cut back by 0 bases and J by 1 base. Germline lookup yields CDR1 SGDLS and CDR2 YYNGEE. This CDR3 is CASSVGDRGQETQYF. As DNA, the CDR3 is TGTGCCAGCAGCGTAGGGGACAGGGGCCAAGAGACCCAGTACTTC.

The V gene is TRBV7-7, the J gene TRBJ1-6; D gene uncertain. The germline CDR1 and CDR2 sequences are SSHAT and FNYEAQ (reference sequence). Trimming removed 2 bases at V and 1 base at J, with 0 bases between. The CDR3 is 13 residues long. The CDR3 reads CASSLSYNSPLHF. The CDR3, as DNA: TGTGCCAGCAGCTTATCCTATAATTCACCCCTCCACTTT.

This clonotype showed up many times. The genes are TRBV6-1 and TRBJ2-7; D unclear. Germline CDR1 is MNHNS and CDR2 is SASEGT. Trimming shortened V by 5 bases and J by 3 bases, and 11 bases separated the two germline ends. This CDR3 is built from 13 residues. The CDR3 DNA sequence: TGTGCCAGCAGTTCGGTGAACTTCTACGAGCAGTACTTC. Translating gives CASSSVNFYEQYF.

CDR3 region: CSAMGQGLNEQFF. The CDR3 DNA follows: TGCAGTGCTATGGGACAGGGTCTTAATGAGCAGTTCTTC. The V gene is TRBV20-1, the J gene TRBJ2-1; TRBD1 matches 9 bases. Germline CDR1 and CDR2: DFQATT and SNEGSKA (reference sequence). Trimming took 4 bases from V and 7 from J; bases not matched to a gene: 5. This CDR3 comprises 13 residues.

Many counts were recorded for this clonotype. The chain couples TRBV20-1 to TRBJ2-7, with a possible D match to TRBD1 (5 bases). CDR1 and CDR2 (germline): DFQATT, SNEGSKA (reference sequence). V shed 0 bases and J shed 2 bases, with 14 bases lying between them. The length of the CDR3 is 15 residues. This chain's CDR3 is CSARDIVQGPYEQYF. The CDR3, as DNA: TGCAGTGCTAGAGATATCGTGCAGGGTCCCTACGAGCAGTACTTC.

This clonotype was counted many times. CDR3 nucleotide sequence: TGTGCCAGCAGCTTGGTCCCCGCGCGGGGGGCGGACGCCGGGGAGCTGTTTTTT. It specifies CASSLVPARGADAGELFF. The chain combines TRBV5-4 with TRBJ2-2, with 8 bases fitting TRBD2. This CDR3 contains 18 residues. Per the germline V gene, CDR1 is SGHNT and CDR2 is YYREEE (reference sequence). Losses at the gene ends were 0 bases for V and 6 bases for J; bases not matched to a gene: 13.